The 23 T cell receptor beta chains in this list originate from one sample, sequenced in a study of T-cell memory formation after mild COVID-19. TCRdb used MiXCR to reprocess the 5' RACE reads, holding one entry per CDR3 protein. The sample includes around 340,000 distinct CDR3 sequences, 20% to 25% seen only once; the top ten take under 15%. The specimen sequenced was PBMCs or a T cell subset sorted from them (not recorded which). These receptors were obtained from an adult woman who had mild COVID-19 (a few samples of this study predate the infection). Cell type and time point are not known.

This chain joins TRBV4-2 and TRBJ2-7; D uncertain. Trimming took 6 bases from V and 7 from J, leaving 16 bases between them. CDR1 LGHNA and CDR2 YNFKEQ come from the germline V gene. This CDR3 has 13 amino acids. DNA of the CDR3: TGTGCCAGCAGTAAGGATGGTTGGCGGGAGCAGTACTTC. It specifies CASSKDGWREQYF.

The chain couples TRBV6-6 to TRBJ1-5, with D unresolved. Trimming took off 6 bases at V and 1 base at J, with 10 bases between the two ends. The CDR3 is 14 residues long. Looked up from germline, CDR1 is MNHNY and CDR2 is SVGAGI (reference sequence). The DNA of the CDR3 is TGTGCCAGCAGGGCTTATAGGAGCAATCAGCCCCAGCATTTT. It yields the protein CASRAYRSNQPQHF.

The chain couples TRBV3-1 to TRBJ2-1; 9 bases match TRBD2. Trimming cost V 4 bases and J 5 bases; bases outside gene matches: 9. CDR1 LGHDT and CDR2 YNNKEL come from the germline V gene (reference sequence). CDR3 length: 16 residues. The CDR3 bases are TGTGCCAGCAGCCTAGCGGGGGCCCCGGTGGACAATGAGCAGTTCTTC. As protein: CASSLAGAPVDNEQFF.

The chain employs TRBV6-2 or TRBV6-3 and TRBJ1-3, with a weak D call TRBD1 (5 bases). Trimming cost V 6 bases and J 0 bases, with 15 bases left between them. Per germline, CDR1 MNHEY and CDR2 SVGEGT. The CDR3 totals 16 residues. The DNA of the CDR3 is TGTGCCAGCAGCGGGTGGAGAGGGGTCTCTGGAAACACCATATATTTT. Translated: CASSGWRGVSGNTIYF.

This clonotype was found a few times. V usage is TRBV6-5 and J usage is TRBJ1-2; D perhaps matches TRBD1 (5 bases). The germline gives CDR1 MNHEY, CDR2 SVGAGI. The germline V and J ends were trimmed by 2 bases and 3 bases, with 7 bases remaining between them. There are 13 residues in the CDR3. CDR3 nucleotides: TGTGCCAGCAGTTACGGCAGGGACTATGGCTACACCTTC. This sequence encodes CASSYGRDYGYTF.

This chain uses TRBV30 with TRBJ2-1; 9 bases map to TRBD2. Germline values: CDR1 GTSNPN, CDR2 SVGIG (reference sequence). The CDR3 is 14 amino acids. The trim removed 5 bases at V and 12 bases at J, leaving 14 bases unmatched. CDR3 bases: TGTGCCTGGGGTGCCCTAGCGGGGCTCACGGGGCAGTTCTTC. This gives the protein CAWGALAGLTGQFF.

This chain joins TRBV18 and TRBJ2-3, with D perhaps being TRBD1 or TRBD2 (5 bases each). The germline V gene has CDR1 KGHSH and CDR2 LQKENI. The CDR3 is 15 amino acids. With 6 bases removed from V and 1 base from J, the gap between germline ends came to 14 bases. The CDR3 here is CASSAGTTGTDTQYF. DNA of the CDR3: TGTGCCAGCTCGGCCGGGACGACCGGCACAGATACGCAGTATTTT.

The CDR3 region is CASSLDGAPLVEQFF. CDR3 coding DNA: TGTGCCAGCAGCTTAGACGGGGCCCCCCTGGTTGAGCAGTTCTTC. The chain employs TRBV7-2 and TRBJ2-1; D tentatively reads TRBD1 or TRBD2 (5 bases each). The CDR3 runs 15 residues. The germline V and J ends were trimmed by 1 base and 9 bases, with 16 bases remaining between them. Germline lookup yields CDR1 SGHTA and CDR2 FQGNSA.

The CDR3 reads CASSQDKGIEQFF. The CDR3, as DNA: TGTGCCAGCAGCCAAGATAAAGGGATTGAGCAGTTCTTC. The chain joins TRBV3-1 to TRBJ2-1; D call uncertain. Trimming left V 0 bases short and J 9 bases short, with 9 bases between. The germline V gene has CDR1 LGHDT and CDR2 YNNKEL (reference sequence). This CDR3 has 13 residues.

This chain connects TRBV25-1 to TRBJ1-1; TRBD1 might be the D (5 bases). V was trimmed by 4 bases and J by 4 bases, leaving 19 bases between them. The germline V gene has CDR1 MGHDK and CDR2 SYGVNS. This CDR3 has 16 amino acids. CDR3 DNA sequence: TGTGCCAGCAGTGTGCGGGGCAGGGCACGTGGCACTGAAGCTTTCTTT. It yields the protein CASSVRGRARGTEAFF.

This clonotype was counted only a few times. This chain joins TRBV29-1 and TRBJ2-7, with 10 bases matching TRBD2. Germline V gene sequence: CDR1 SQVTM, CDR2 ANQGSEA. J was trimmed by 2 bases and V by 5 bases; bases with no gene match: 3. CDR3 length: 13 amino acids. This chain's CDR3 is CSVLAGETYEQYF. The CDR3 bases are TGCAGCGTTCTAGCGGGGGAAACCTACGAGCAGTACTTC.

There are many counts of this clonotype. V is TRBV12-3 or TRBV12-4 and J is TRBJ2-5; D remains ambiguous. The V end lost 8 bases, the J end lost 2 bases, and 3 bases lay between the germline ends. The CDR3 spans 10 residues. The CDR3 DNA follows: TGTGCCAGCGCTCAAGAGACCCAGTACTTC. Protein: CASAQETQYF.

This clonotype was observed a few times. This sequence joins TRBV24-1 and TRBJ2-3; D is undetermined. The CDR3 runs 17 residues. The germline V gene has CDR1 KGHDR and CDR2 SFDVKD. V gave up 5 bases and J gave up 1 base, with 18 bases separating them. CDR3 in DNA: TGTGCCACCAGTGCCCCTGAAGGCGTGGAAGGCACAGATACGCAGTATTTT. Translated, it gives CATSAPEGVEGTDTQYF.

There are many counts of this clonotype. The rearrangement joins TRBV12-3 or TRBV12-4 to TRBJ2-3; D not certain. Trimming took 3 bases from V and 2 from J, leaving 15 bases between them. The CDR3 sequence is 16 residues long. CDR3 in DNA: TGTGCCAGCAGTTTTGGACCACTAACCCCCACAGATACGCAGTATTTT. Residues: CASSFGPLTPTDTQYF.

V gene TRBV6-6 combines with J gene TRBJ2-2, with D perhaps TRBD1 or TRBD2 (6 bases each). The length of the CDR3 is 14 residues. V was cut by 2 bases and J by 8 bases, with 12 bases left in between. CDR1 is MNHNY, CDR2 SVGAGI, per germline (reference sequence). DNA for the CDR3: TGTGCCAGCAGTTACGGGCAGGGGAGGGGGGAGCTGTTTTTT. Protein sequence: CASSYGQGRGELFF.

This clonotype was seen a handful of times. The rearrangement links TRBV24-1 to TRBJ1-2, with D uncertain. The CDR3 runs to 11 residues. CDR1 KGHDR and CDR2 SFDVKD come from the germline V gene. Trimming took off 9 bases at V and 6 bases at J, with 10 bases between the two ends. In DNA form, the CDR3 reads TGTGCCACCCAAAGCCCACATGGCTACACCTTC. This sequence encodes CATQSPHGYTF.

The rearrangement links TRBV18 to TRBJ2-5; weak D call: TRBD1 (7 bases). This CDR3 has 15 residues. Trimming took 0 bases from V and 5 from J, leaving 13 bases between them. Germline CDR1 KGHSH, CDR2 LQKENI. CDR3 loop: CASSPPQGEVETQYF. As DNA, the CDR3 is TGTGCCAGCTCACCACCTCAGGGGGAGGTCGAGACCCAGTACTTC. Full variable domain (missing parts from reference TRBV18 and TRBJ2-5): NAGVMQNPRHLVRRRGQEARLRCSPMKGHSHVYWYRQLPEEGLKFMVYLQKENIIDESGMPKERFSAEFPKEGPSILRIQQVVRGDSAAYFCASSPPQGEVETQYFGPGTRLLVL.

The table lists this clonotype with a count of one. The V call is TRBV6-1, the J call TRBJ1-4; no firm D call. With 2 bases removed from V and 3 bases from J, the gap between germline ends came to 13 bases. Germline V gene lookup returns CDR1 MNHNS and CDR2 SASEGT. The CDR3 consists of 16 residues. The CDR3 protein is CASSEQKSAANEKLFF. The CDR3 region has the DNA TGTGCCAGCAGTGAACAGAAGTCAGCGGCTAATGAAAAACTGTTTTTT.

This clonotype was observed many times. The rearrangement uses TRBV27 and TRBJ2-7; maybe TRBD1 (6 bases). The germline gives CDR1 MNHEY, CDR2 SMNVEV (reference sequence). Trimming took 5 bases from V and 5 from J, leaving 19 bases between them. The CDR3 spans 15 residues. Written as DNA, the CDR3 is TGTGCCAGCAGTCGCCCCCGGGCAGGGGTGGACGAGCAGTACTTC. Encoded protein: CASSRPRAGVDEQYF.

Ten or more counts support this clonotype. The CDR3 loop reads CASSQVYGRYTGELFF. Written as DNA, the CDR3 is TGCGCCAGCAGCCAAGTTTACGGACGATACACCGGGGAGCTGTTTTTT. The chain joins TRBV4-3 to TRBJ2-2, with D unresolved. The V gene lost 1 base and the J gene lost 3 bases, with 12 bases spanning the gap. The germline V gene has CDR1 LGHNA and CDR2 YSLEER. The CDR3 is 16 residues long.

Details on this clonotype: Relative to the germline gene, one junction end is altered; a read error may explain this. The CDR3 loop reads CASSSGLGGTDTQYF. The CDR3, as DNA: TGTGCTAGCAGCTCGGGACTAGGGGGTACAGATACGCAGTATTTT. The chain employs TRBV7-7 and TRBJ2-3; 8 positions match TRBD2. The V gene's germline CDR1 is SSHAT and CDR2 FNYEAQ (reference sequence). The CDR3 has 15 residues. Full variable domain (remainder filled in from reference TRBV7-7 and TRBJ2-3): GAGVSQSPRYKVTKRGQDVTLRCDPISSHATLYWYQQALGQGPEFLTYFNYEAQPDKSGLPSDRFSAERPEGSISTLTIQRTEQRDSAMYRCASSSGLGGTDTQYFGPGTRLTVL.

This clonotype was found a few times. The chain has TRBV7-9 and TRBJ1-1; no clear D gene. Germline V gene data show CDR1 as SEHNR and CDR2 as FQNEAQ (reference sequence). The V end lost 7 bases, the J end lost 5 bases, and 11 bases lay between the germline ends. There are 12 residues in the CDR3. The CDR3 protein is CASNGAATEAFF. The CDR3 DNA follows: TGTGCCAGCAACGGCGCAGCAACTGAAGCTTTCTTT.

The chain couples TRBV11-2 to TRBJ2-7; D might be TRBD2 (7 bases). The CDR3 has 14 amino acids. The germline V and J ends were trimmed by 5 bases and 2 bases, with 13 bases remaining between them. Germline CDR1 SGHAT, CDR2 FQNNGV. CDR3 sequence reads: CASSAWGGPYEQYF. CDR3 coding DNA: TGTGCCAGCAGCGCCTGGGGGGGGCCCTACGAGCAGTACTTC.